The present T cell receptor beta chain was sequenced within a study of blood T cell repertoires in COVID-19 (dated by TCRdb to about 2020). Study-level background: Samples from collaborators originated in the United States, Italy and Spain and spanned both the acute and convalescent phases of COVID-19. The samples were drawn from the first 160 participants of the ongoing ImmuneRACE study and from some 1,300 subjects provided by 6 global collaborators. The prospective study material was composed of cDNA or gDNA derived from T cells, B-cell-depleted T cells, or PBMCs. HLA class I and class II types, where available, came from metadata supplied by the sample provider rather than from assay-based typing. Sample metadata almost always included a de-identified subject ID, COVID-19 status, age in years and sex. The dataset comprised deeply sampled blood TCRbeta repertoires from subjects exposed to, actively infected with, or recovered from COVID-19. A freely available public database, intended as a resource for researchers studying the immune response to SARS-CoV-2, is where the repertoires were released.

The research as a whole found: The amount of clinical and demographic metadata varied by source and participant and was provided uncurated.

TCRbeta CDR3 regions were amplified from genomic DNA by means of the immunoSEQ Assay, a bias-controlled multiplex PCR. The authors processed their data as follows. Nucleated cell counts per sample were estimated from amplification of reference gene primers within the assay. Sequence reads were collapsed and filtered to measure the absolute abundance of every unique TCRbeta CDR3 rearrangement. Productive Simpson clonality was computed per sample as the square root of Simpson's diversity index over productive rearrangements. TCRdb holds this immuneACCESS table with in-frame rearrangements only. Some clones are missing; in checked studies, unresolved V genes explain under half, and the rest has no known cause. Clone size and V and J calls were adopted from that table, with D and trimming inferred from the DNA. This sample is represented by approximately 350,000 clones; around nine tenths of them were singletons. The ten largest clones represent about 7.3% of the sample.

A note on this clone: The antigen this receptor binds is unknown. Per-base quality was not reported, and no clone a single base away is much larger than it.

One collaborating source in Seattle enrolled patients during active infection and followed them longitudinally through the course of disease. Collaborating institutions collected whole blood in K2EDTA tubes following their own protocols. For TCRbeta analysis, collaborator samples were shipped as frozen whole blood, as isolated PBMCs, or as DNA extracted from either sample type. From the cysteine up to the phenylalanine, the CDR3 has a length of 14 residues. Only CDR3 DNA remains: 42 bases, in frame from the first base. As encoded in the germline V gene, CDR1 is SGDLS while CDR2 is YYNGEE. Trimming takes 0 bases from V and 6 bases from J, and the germline ends sit 9 bases apart.

The chain couples TRBV9 to TRBJ2-2, and possibly TRBD1, on 5 matching bases. Sequenced: peripheral blood. This TCR derives from a woman aged 70-85 years with COVID-19, enrolled during active disease. The DNA sequence is given as TGTGCCAGCAGCGTAGCCCAGGGCGCCGGGGAGCTGTTTTTT. Its coded protein is CASSVAQGAGELFF.